The clone carrying this TCR beta chain appeared a few times. Its antigen is unidentified. After template switching added a universal primer site, the resulting cDNA carried unique molecular identifiers. MiXCR was run by TCRdb on the 5' RACE reads, yielding one entry per CDR3 protein. Of a few hundred thousand distinct CDR3 sequences in the sample, 6.5% to 9.5% were seen once. Only healthy Caucasians were enrolled as donors. This record belongs to a study of identical twins. Study outcomes and limitations: Beta clonotypes that were abundant in cord blood contained fewer insertions, a pattern absent from memory repertoires.

This CDR3 contains 16 residues. Germline V lookup: CDR1 MNHEY, CDR2 SVGEGT. Trimming left V 5 bases short and J 0 bases short, with 13 bases between. These data were also filed under a second study, of yellow fever vaccine responses in identical twins. That study adds: On the reported evidence, twins' vaccine T cell responses seemed partly convergent and partly personalized.

Sequencing input: CD8+ T cells sorted from blood. The genes are TRBV6-2 or TRBV6-3 and TRBJ1-4; D is ambiguous. This TCR was recovered from a woman aged 18-29 years in good health. CDR3 nucleotides: TGTGCCAGCAGTCCCGGGATCTCCGCAACTAATGAAAAACTGTTTTTT. The encoded protein is CASSPGISATNEKLFF.